What follows are 3 T cell receptor beta chains derived from one specimen sequenced in a study of T-cell memory formation after mild COVID-19 (dated by TCRdb to the early 2020s). Libraries were constructed by 5' RACE. The listed sequencing device is Illumina NovaSeq 6000. The public reads were reprocessed in TCRdb via fastp at Q25 and MiXCR, keeping in-frame beta chains. Under each unique CDR3 protein, matching rows form one entry showing the most common genes and DNA. The sample records approximately 89,000 distinct CDR3 sequences, 9.5% to 15% of which are singletons. Of the sample, 40% to 45% is held by the ten largest clones. The sequenced sample consisted of PBMCs or a T cell subset sorted from them (not recorded which). The origin of the receptors is a man aged 18 to 30 who had mild COVID-19 (a few samples of this study predate the infection). The sample titles of this study are shuffled in the database, so cell type and time point are left out; the donor was told from shared clones.

J is TRBJ1-5 and V is TRBV7-9; tentative D call: TRBD1 (6 bases). Germline V lookup: CDR1 SEHNR, CDR2 FQNEAQ (reference sequence). This CDR3 region has 14 residues. V was trimmed by 4 bases and J by 4 bases, leaving 11 bases between them. CDR3: CASSYGGQNQPQHF. The CDR3 bases are TGTGCCAGCAGCTACGGGGGCCAGAATCAGCCCCAGCATTTT.

This clonotype was seen once. The rearrangement uses TRBV4-1 and TRBJ2-5; 9 positions match TRBD2. The CDR3 spans 17 residues. Germline V gene sequence: CDR1 MGHRA, CDR2 YSYEKL. Germline trimming cut 4 bases from V and 5 bases from J; bases unmatched to any gene: 14. The CDR3 DNA reads TGCGCCAGCAGCCCCCCCCGGACTAGCGAGGGAAGGGAGACCCAGTACTTC. This sequence encodes CASSPPRTSEGRETQYF.

In its sample, this clonotype was seen a few times. The chain employs TRBV6-6 and TRBJ2-3; TRBD2 matches at 9 bases. The CDR3 contains 15 residues. Germline lookup yields CDR1 MNHNY and CDR2 SVGAGI (reference sequence). The V gene end was trimmed by 5 bases and the J gene end by 0 bases; junction bases not matched to a gene: 3. Here the CDR3 reads CASSIAGDSTDTQYF. DNA of the CDR3: TGTGCCAGCAGTATAGCGGGGGACAGCACAGATACGCAGTATTTT.